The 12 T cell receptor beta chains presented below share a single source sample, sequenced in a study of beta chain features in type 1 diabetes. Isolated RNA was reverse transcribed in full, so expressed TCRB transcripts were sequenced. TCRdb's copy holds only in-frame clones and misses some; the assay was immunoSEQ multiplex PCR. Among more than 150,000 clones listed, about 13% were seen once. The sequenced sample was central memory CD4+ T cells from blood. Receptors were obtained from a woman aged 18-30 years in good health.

The CDR3 coding sequence is TGTGCCAGCAGCCCAACAGGGGGCTGGAACACTGAAGCTTTCTTT. Its protein is CASSPTGGWNTEAFF. The gene calls are TRBV7-3 and TRBJ1-1; 9 nucleotides align to TRBD1. The J segment lost 1 base and the V segment lost 5 bases, leaving 5 bases of the junction unmatched. The CDR3 runs 15 residues. CDR1 is SGHTA, CDR2 FQGTGA, per germline.

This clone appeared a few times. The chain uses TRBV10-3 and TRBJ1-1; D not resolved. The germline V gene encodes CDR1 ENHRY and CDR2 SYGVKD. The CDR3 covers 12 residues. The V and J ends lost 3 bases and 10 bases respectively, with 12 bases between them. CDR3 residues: CAISDHVSGAFF. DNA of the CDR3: TGTGCCATCAGTGATCATGTGAGCGGAGCTTTCTTT.

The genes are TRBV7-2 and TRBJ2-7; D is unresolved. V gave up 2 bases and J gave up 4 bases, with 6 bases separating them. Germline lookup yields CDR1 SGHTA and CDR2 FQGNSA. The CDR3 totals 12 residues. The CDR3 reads CASSLPMYEQYF. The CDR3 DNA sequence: TGTGCCAGCAGCTTACCTATGTACGAGCAGTACTTC.

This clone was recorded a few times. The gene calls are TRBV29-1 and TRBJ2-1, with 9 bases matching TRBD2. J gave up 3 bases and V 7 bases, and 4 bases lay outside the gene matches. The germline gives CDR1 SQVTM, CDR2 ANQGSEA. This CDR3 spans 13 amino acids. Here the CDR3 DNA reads TGCAGCGGACAGACTAGCGGCTACAATGAGCAGTTCTTC. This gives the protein CSGQTSGYNEQFF.

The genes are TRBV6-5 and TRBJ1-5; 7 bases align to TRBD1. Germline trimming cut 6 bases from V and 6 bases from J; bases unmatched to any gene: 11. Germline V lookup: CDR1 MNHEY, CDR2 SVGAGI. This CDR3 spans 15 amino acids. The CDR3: CASRPDPGGPQPQHF. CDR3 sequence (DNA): TGTGCCAGCAGGCCTGACCCAGGGGGACCTCAGCCCCAGCATTTT.

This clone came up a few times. As DNA, the CDR3 is TGTGCCAGCAGCCAAGAGATGGCTGACAATGAGCAGTTCTTC. This sequence encodes CASSQEMADNEQFF. The V call is TRBV4-2, the J call TRBJ2-1; D is unresolved. Germline values: CDR1 LGHNA, CDR2 YNFKEQ. The CDR3 spans 14 residues. The germline V and J ends were trimmed by 0 bases and 5 bases, with 8 bases remaining between them.

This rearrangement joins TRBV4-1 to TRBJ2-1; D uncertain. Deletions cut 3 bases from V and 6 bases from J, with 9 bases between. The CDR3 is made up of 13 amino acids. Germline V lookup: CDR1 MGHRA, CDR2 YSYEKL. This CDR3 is CASSHLLVNEQFF. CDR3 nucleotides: TGCGCCAGCAGCCACCTATTAGTCAATGAGCAGTTCTTC.

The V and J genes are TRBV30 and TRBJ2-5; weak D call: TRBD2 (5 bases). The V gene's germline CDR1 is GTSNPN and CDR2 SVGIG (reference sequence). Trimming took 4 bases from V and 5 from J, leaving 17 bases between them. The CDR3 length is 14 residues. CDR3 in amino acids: CAWMSGRTGETQYF. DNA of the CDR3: TGTGCCTGGATGAGTGGTAGGACGGGGGAGACCCAGTACTTC.

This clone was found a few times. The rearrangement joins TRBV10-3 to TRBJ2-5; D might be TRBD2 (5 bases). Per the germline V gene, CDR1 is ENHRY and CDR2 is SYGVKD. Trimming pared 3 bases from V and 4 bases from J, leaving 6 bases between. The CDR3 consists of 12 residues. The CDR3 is CAISDGRETQYF. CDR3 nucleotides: TGTGCCATCAGTGATGGGAGAGAGACCCAGTACTTC.

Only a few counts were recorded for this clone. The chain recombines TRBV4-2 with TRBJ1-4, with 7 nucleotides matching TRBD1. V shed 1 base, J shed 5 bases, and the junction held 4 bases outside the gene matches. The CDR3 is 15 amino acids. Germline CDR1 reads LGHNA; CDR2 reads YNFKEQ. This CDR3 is CASSQAGQKNEKLFF. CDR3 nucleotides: TGTGCCAGCAGCCAAGCGGGACAGAAGAATGAAAAACTGTTTTTT.

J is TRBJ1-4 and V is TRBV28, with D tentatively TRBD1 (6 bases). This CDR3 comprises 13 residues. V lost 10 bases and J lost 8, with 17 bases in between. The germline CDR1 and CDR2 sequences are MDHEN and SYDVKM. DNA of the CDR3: TGTGCCATCGAAACAGGGACCGGGGAAAAACTGTTTTTT. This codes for CAIETGTGEKLFF.

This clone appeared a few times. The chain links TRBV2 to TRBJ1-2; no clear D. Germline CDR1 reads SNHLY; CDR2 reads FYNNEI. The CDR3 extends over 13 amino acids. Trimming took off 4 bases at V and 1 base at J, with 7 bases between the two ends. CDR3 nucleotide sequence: TGTGCCAGCAGTGTACAGTATAACTATGGCTACACCTTC. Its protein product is CASSVQYNYGYTF.